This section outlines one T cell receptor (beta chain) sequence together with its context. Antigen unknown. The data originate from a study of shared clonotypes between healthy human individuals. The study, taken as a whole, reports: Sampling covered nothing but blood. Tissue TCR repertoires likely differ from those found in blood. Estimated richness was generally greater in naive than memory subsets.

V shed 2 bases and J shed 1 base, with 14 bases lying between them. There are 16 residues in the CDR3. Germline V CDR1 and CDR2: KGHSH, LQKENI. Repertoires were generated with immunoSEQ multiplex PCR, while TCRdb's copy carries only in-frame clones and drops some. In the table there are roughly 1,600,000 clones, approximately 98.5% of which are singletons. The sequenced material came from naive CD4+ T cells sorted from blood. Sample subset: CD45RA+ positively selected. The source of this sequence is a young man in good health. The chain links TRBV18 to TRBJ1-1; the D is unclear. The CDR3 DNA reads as TGTGCCAGCTCACCATCCCTTCTGCAGGCGAACACTGAAGCTTTCTTT. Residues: CASSPSLLQANTEAFF.